Shown below are 30 T cell receptor beta chains from a single sample sequenced in a study of beta chain features in type 1 diabetes listed by TCRdb under 2018. Receptor libraries were prepared by the immunoSEQ multiplex PCR assay. The entire amount of isolated RNA was reverse transcribed using the High Capacity cDNA Reverse Transcription Kit, so the sequenced TCRB transcripts were expressed ones. In its TCRdb copy, this immuneACCESS table keeps in-frame sequences only and misses some clones. Where compared with another copy, unresolved V genes explain less than half of these, and the others have no known cause. The sample table holds under 450,000 clones, of which about 14% were seen once. Clones ranked in the top ten supply roughly 0.017% of the sample. Sequenced: naive CD4+ T cells from blood. The sample's cell subset or site label, in plain terms: true naive CD4+ T cells. The receptor set was obtained from a woman between 18 and 29 years old in good health.

The chain combines TRBV7-9 with TRBJ2-7, with 7 bases aligning to TRBD1. This CDR3 comprises 13 residues. From germline, CDR1 is SEHNR and CDR2 FQNEAQ (reference sequence). V dropped 5 bases and J dropped 3; count of bases not matched to a gene: 4. Here the CDR3 DNA reads TGTGCCAGCAGCCCGGACAGGAACTACGAGCAGTACTTC. Its translation is CASSPDRNYEQYF.

This rearrangement joins TRBV6-5 to TRBJ2-1; 9 bases fit TRBD2. The CDR3 consists of 15 residues. Germline values: CDR1 MNHEY, CDR2 SVGAGI. J gave up 8 bases and V 6 bases, and 11 bases lay outside the gene matches. CDR3 sequence reads: CASSSSGGRAYEQFF. As DNA, the CDR3 is TGTGCCAGCAGCTCCTCAGGCGGGAGGGCCTATGAGCAGTTCTTC.

The chain is built from TRBV18 and TRBJ2-3; D not certain. Germline loops: CDR1 KGHSH, CDR2 LQKENI. This CDR3 has 15 residues. Trimming cost V 7 bases and J 5 bases, with 19 bases left between them. CDR3 nucleotide sequence: TGTGCCAGCTTTCCACGGCTGCGGTACGAAGATACGCAGTATTTT. Protein sequence: CASFPRLRYEDTQYF. The full variable domain, with the rest looked up from reference TRBV18 and TRBJ2-3, is NAGVMQNPRHLVRRRGQEARLRCSPMKGHSHVYWYRQLPEEGLKFMVYLQKENIIDESGMPKERFSAEFPKEGPSILRIQQVVRGDSAAYFCASFPRLRYEDTQYFGPGTRLTVL.

The sample holds a few counts of this clone. This chain uses TRBV28 with TRBJ2-1; 8 nucleotides align to TRBD1. The V gene's germline CDR1 is MDHEN and CDR2 SYDVKM. The CDR3 totals 16 residues. V dropped 3 bases and J dropped 5; count of bases not matched to a gene: 9. The CDR3 spells CASSFGPGGAHNEQFF. The CDR3 nucleotides are TGTGCCAGCAGTTTTGGGCCAGGGGGCGCCCACAATGAGCAGTTCTTC.

The rearrangement uses TRBV6-5 and TRBJ2-7, with D hard to call. This CDR3 region has 14 residues. Deletions cut 0 bases from V and 1 base from J, with 7 bases between. The V gene's germline CDR1 is MNHEY and CDR2 SVGAGI. Written as DNA, the CDR3 is TGTGCCAGCAGTTACTCGAGAGTTTCCTACGAGCAGTACTTC. Translation gives CASSYSRVSYEQYF.

This clone was observed a handful of times. The chain links TRBV15 to TRBJ2-3; possible D gene TRBD1, 5 bases. V was shortened by 0 bases and J by 3 bases, with 19 bases between the two germline ends. CDR3 length: 18 amino acids. Germline CDR1 and CDR2: LNHNV and YYDKDF (reference sequence). CDR3 DNA sequence: TGTGCCACCAGCAGAGATTTGCCCCAGCAGGGCATTACAGATACGCAGTATTTT. Translating it yields CATSRDLPQQGITDTQYF.

This clone was observed a handful of times. The chain combines TRBV4-1 with TRBJ2-1; D is possibly TRBD2 (5 bases). This CDR3 spans 12 amino acids. Trimming cost V 1 base and J 8 bases, with 6 bases left between them. The germline V gene encodes CDR1 MGHRA and CDR2 YSYEKL. In DNA form, the CDR3 reads TGCGCCAGCAGCCAAGGAGGGCATGAGCAGTTCTTC. It specifies CASSQGGHEQFF.

This clone was counted a few times. A junction end diverges from the germline sequence, so it may reflect a read error. The gene calls are TRBV20-1 and TRBJ2-1; 9 nucleotides agree with TRBD2. The CDR3 loop spans 11 amino acids. In germline, CDR1 is DFQATT, CDR2 SNEGSKA (reference sequence). CDR3 bases: TGCAGTGCTTACAGCGGGAGGACCACGATCTTC. Protein sequence: CSAYSGRTTIF.

This clone was seen more than once but under ten times. This chain joins TRBV19 and TRBJ2-7; 11 bases match TRBD2. Trimming removed 9 bases from V and 2 bases from J; junction bases left unmatched: 9. This CDR3 contains 15 residues. Germline-derived CDR1 and CDR2 are LNHDA and SQIVND (reference sequence). CDR3 loop: CASCTTSGRAYEQYF. In nucleotides, the CDR3 is TGTGCCAGCTGCACTACTAGCGGGAGAGCCTACGAGCAGTACTTC.

This clone was counted between two and nine times. J is TRBJ2-3 and V is TRBV23-1, with 14 bases fitting TRBD2. TRBV23-1 carries the ORF label, with uncertain function. The CDR3 is made up of 17 amino acids. V dropped 2 bases and J dropped 8; count of bases not matched to a gene: 9. The CDR3 coding sequence is TGCGCCAGCAGTCAACGCCGGGGACTAGCGGGAGTCAGTACGCAGTATTTT. Translation: CASSQRRGLAGVSTQYF.

This clone was counted between two and nine times. The V call is TRBV4-3, the J call TRBJ2-1; D perhaps matches TRBD2 (5 bases). Looked up from germline, CDR1 is LGHNA and CDR2 is YSLEER. With 3 bases removed from V and 6 bases from J, the gap between germline ends came to 18 bases. This CDR3 has 16 residues. This CDR3 reads CASSQDDFARGNEQFF. CDR3 nucleotides: TGCGCCAGCAGCCAGGACGACTTCGCCCGGGGCAATGAGCAGTTCTTC.

The V and J genes are TRBV29-1 and TRBJ2-5; TRBD1 matches 7 bases. V lost 4 bases and J lost 3; bases outside the gene matches: 5. Germline CDR1 is SQVTM and CDR2 is ANQGSEA. The CDR3 has 13 residues. CDR3 coding DNA: TGCAGCGTTGTAGGGGGCTTAGAAGAGACCCAGTACTTC. Its translation is CSVVGGLEETQYF.

This sequence joins TRBV9 and TRBJ1-1; the match to TRBD1 covers 7 bases. The CDR3 is 15 amino acids. V lost 1 base, J lost 4 bases, and 7 bases stayed unmatched. Germline-derived CDR1 and CDR2 are SGDLS and YYNGEE. This CDR3 reads CASSVMRSGGTEAFF. In nucleotides, the CDR3 is TGTGCCAGCAGCGTAATGAGATCAGGGGGCACTGAAGCTTTCTTT.

The chain has TRBV29-1 and TRBJ2-2, with a tentative D call TRBD1 (6 bases). The CDR3 spans 13 residues. Trimming shortened V by 5 bases and J by 7 bases, and 14 bases separated the two germline ends. Germline-derived CDR1 and CDR2 are SQVTM and ANQGSEA. The CDR3 here is CSVSTRGSGELFF. Written as DNA, the CDR3 is TGCAGCGTTTCTACGAGGGGGAGCGGGGAGCTGTTTTTT.

This sequence joins TRBV7-3 and TRBJ2-1; a weak D match, TRBD2 (5 bases). The CDR3 totals 16 residues. The V and J ends lost 5 bases and 4 bases respectively, with 18 bases between them. Germline V gives CDR1 SGHTA, CDR2 FQGTGA. The CDR3 DNA is TGTGCCAGCAGCCCTTCGATAGCGACGGTGTACAATGAGCAGTTCTTC. Amino acids: CASSPSIATVYNEQFF.

A few counts support this clone. The rearrangement links TRBV7-9 to TRBJ2-1, with D perhaps TRBD2 (5 bases). The CDR3 consists of 13 residues. Germline V lookup: CDR1 SEHNR, CDR2 FQNEAQ (reference sequence). The ends were cut back, 5 bases at V and 6 bases at J, with 11 bases in the middle. The CDR3, as DNA: TGTGCCAGCAGCCCCCTGGGGAGCAATGAGCAGTTCTTC. Its protein product is CASSPLGSNEQFF.

This clone was counted a few times. DNA for the CDR3: TGTGCCAGCACCAGGACAGGGCTCACTGAAGCTTTCTTT. It codes for CASTRTGLTEAFF. This chain joins TRBV25-1 and TRBJ1-1; 8 nucleotides agree with TRBD1. The CDR3 totals 13 residues. Germline loops: CDR1 MGHDK, CDR2 SYGVNS. V lost 7 bases to trimming and J lost 4 bases; unmatched junction nucleotides: 5.

V is TRBV28 and J is TRBJ2-7, with D possibly matching TRBD1 (6 bases). This CDR3 spans 15 amino acids. Germline V CDR1 and CDR2: MDHEN, SYDVKM. V was shortened by 5 bases and J by 2 bases, with 16 bases between the two germline ends. As DNA, the CDR3 is TGTGCCAGCAGTCTGCCTGGGGGCGGAGCCTACGAGCAGTACTTC. Translation: CASSLPGGGAYEQYF.

This clone has only a few counts. V gene TRBV30 combines with J gene TRBJ1-4; D is ambiguous. The V gene lost 4 bases and the J gene lost 5 bases, with 5 bases spanning the gap. There are 11 residues in the CDR3. Germline CDR1 reads GTSNPN; CDR2 reads SVGIG (reference sequence). The CDR3 protein is CAWTMNEKLFF. The CDR3 bases are TGTGCCTGGACCATGAATGAAAAACTGTTTTTT.

This rearrangement joins TRBV7-2 to TRBJ2-1, with D maybe TRBD2 (6 bases). Germline loops: CDR1 SGHTA, CDR2 FQGNSA. CDR3 size: 11 residues. V lost 4 bases, J lost 8 bases, and 6 bases lay in between. The CDR3 is CASSSSDEQFF. CDR3 nucleotide sequence: TGTGCCAGCAGCTCTAGCGATGAGCAGTTCTTC.

There are a few counts of this clone. V and J are TRBV5-1 and TRBJ2-1, with 7 nucleotides matching TRBD2. V gave up 2 bases and J gave up 8 bases; unmatched junction bases: 7. Germline V gives CDR1 SGHRS, CDR2 YFSETQ. This CDR3 is built from 14 residues. This CDR3 is CASSLSGERDEQFF. DNA for the CDR3: TGCGCCAGCAGCTTAAGCGGGGAGAGGGATGAGCAGTTCTTC.

The chain links TRBV5-1 to TRBJ2-5, with D unclear. V shed 2 bases and J shed 2 bases, with 13 bases lying between them. Per the germline V gene, CDR1 is SGHRS and CDR2 is YFSETQ. This CDR3 contains 15 residues. CDR3 coding DNA: TGCGCCAGCAGCTTAGGCGGAACCGCACAAGAGACCCAGTACTTC. Its protein product is CASSLGGTAQETQYF.

The genes are TRBV28 and TRBJ1-1; TRBD1 might be the D (5 bases). The V gene's germline CDR1 is MDHEN and CDR2 SYDVKM. Trimming left V 4 bases short and J 3 bases short, with 18 bases between. The CDR3 runs 16 residues. The CDR3 region is CASSSETARLDTEAFF. As DNA, the CDR3 is TGTGCCAGCAGTTCCGAGACAGCCCGGCTCGACACTGAAGCTTTCTTT. The whole variable domain, remainder taken from reference TRBV28 and TRBJ1-1, is DVKVTQSSRYLVKRTGEKVFLECVQDMDHENMFWYRQDPGLGLRLIYFSYDVKMKEKGDIPEGYSVSREKKERFSLILESASTNQTSMYLCASSSETARLDTEAFFGQGTRLTVV.

This clone was recorded a few times. This rearrangement joins TRBV30 to TRBJ2-1, with 10 bases that match TRBD2. Trimming cost V 7 bases and J 3 bases; bases outside gene matches: 6. CDR1 is GTSNPN, CDR2 SVGIG, per germline (reference sequence). This CDR3 region has 14 residues. Here the CDR3 reads CAYPRTSGYNEQFF. The CDR3 DNA is TGTGCCTACCCGAGGACTAGCGGCTACAATGAGCAGTTCTTC. Together with reference TRBV30 and TRBJ2-1, the CDR3 gives the full variable domain: SQTIHQWPATLVQPVGSPLSLECTVEGTSNPNLYWYRQAAGRGLQLLFYSVGIGQISSEVPQNLSASRPQDRQFILSSKKLLLSDSGFYLCAYPRTSGYNEQFFGPGTRLTVL.

This clone was seen a few times. The CDR3 region has the DNA TGTGCCAGCAGTTTATTGAGGGTAGCCTATGGCTACACCTTC. This codes for CASSLLRVAYGYTF. The chain links TRBV28 to TRBJ1-2; D is undetermined. The CDR3 is made up of 14 amino acids. Germline lookup yields CDR1 MDHEN and CDR2 SYDVKM. With 1 base removed from V and 4 bases from J, the gap between germline ends came to 10 bases.

This clone was observed a few times. This chain connects TRBV14 to TRBJ2-7, with TRBD1 matching 7 bases. CDR3 length: 15 amino acids. V was clipped by 5 bases and J by 0 bases; unmatched bases: 7. CDR1 and CDR2 from the germline V gene are SGHDN and FVKESK. As DNA, the CDR3 is TGTGCCAGCAGCTACGGGCGGACAGGCTCCTACGAGCAGTACTTC. Protein sequence: CASSYGRTGSYEQYF. Full variable domain (outside the CDR3, taken from reference TRBV14 and TRBJ2-7): EAGVTQFPSHSVIEKGQTVTLRCDPISGHDNLYWYRRVMGKEIKFLLHFVKESKQDESGMPNNRFLAERTGGTYSTLKVQPAELEDSGVYFCASSYGRTGSYEQYFGPGTRLTVT.

The chain couples TRBV5-1 to TRBJ2-7; 8 nucleotides match TRBD2. CDR1 and CDR2 from the germline V gene are SGHRS and YFSETQ. V lost 1 base and J lost 5; bases outside the gene matches: 14. The CDR3 consists of 17 residues. This CDR3 reads CASSLYGDSGKVHEQYF. The CDR3 DNA sequence: TGCGCCAGCAGCTTGTATGGAGATAGCGGGAAAGTCCACGAGCAGTACTTC. The full variable domain, rest sourced from reference TRBV5-1 and TRBJ2-7, is KAGVTQTPRYLIKTRGQQVTLSCSPISGHRSVSWYQQTPGQGLQFLFEYFSETQRNKGNFPGRFSGRQFSNSRSEMNVSTLELGDSALYLCASSLYGDSGKVHEQYFGPGTRLTVT.

V and J are TRBV28 and TRBJ2-7; 8 positions agree with TRBD2. The CDR3 has 14 amino acids. Germline CDR1 MDHEN, CDR2 SYDVKM. V gave up 6 bases and J gave up 2 bases; unmatched junction bases: 6. The CDR3 reads CASRLSGAAYEQYF. In nucleotides, the CDR3 is TGTGCCAGCAGACTTAGCGGGGCGGCCTACGAGCAGTACTTC.

This clone was picked up a small number of times. The V call is TRBV18, the J call TRBJ2-3; D remains unclear. Germline V gene data show CDR1 as KGHSH and CDR2 as LQKENI. The CDR3 runs to 14 residues. Trimming removed 6 bases from V and 4 bases from J, with 14 bases in between. Here the CDR3 DNA reads TGTGCCAGCTCCGTCACAGCCTCCCCAGATACGCAGTATTTT. Its translation is CASSVTASPDTQYF.

This clone was observed a handful of times. This chain joins TRBV23-1 and TRBJ2-7; unclear D gene. TRBV23-1 qualifies as an ORF whose function is uncertain. Trimming removed 0 bases at V and 2 bases at J, with 5 bases between. The CDR3 is 13 amino acids. CDR3 in amino acids: CASSQSSPYEQYF. DNA of the CDR3: TGCGCCAGCAGTCAATCTAGCCCCTACGAGCAGTACTTC.